This entry lists 25 T cell receptor beta chains sequenced from one sample in a study of neoadjuvant anti-PD-1 for oral cavity cancer. Sequenced by immunoSEQ multiplex PCR; TCRdb stores in-frame clones only, minus some. The repertoire holds fewer than 7,000 clones, with roughly 74% as singletons. Sample: PBMCs, taken before nivolumab (anti-PD-1) treatment. The receptors come from a person between 35 and 79 years old with oral cavity squamous cell carcinoma.

This chain links TRBV6-1 with TRBJ1-4, with 7 bases matching TRBD1. The V and J ends lost 5 bases and 2 bases, in that order; junction bases with no gene match: 2. Germline V gene sequence: CDR1 MNHNS, CDR2 SASEGT. This CDR3 spans 14 amino acids. Here the CDR3 reads CASSQGGTNEKLFF. The CDR3 DNA is TGTGCCAGCAGTCAGGGGGGCACTAATGAAAAACTGTTTTTT.

The chain uses TRBV5-1 and TRBJ2-7, with TRBD2 as a possible D gene (6 bases). The germline V and J ends were trimmed by 0 bases and 6 bases, with 13 bases remaining between them. Germline V gene data show CDR1 as SGHRS and CDR2 as YFSETQ. This CDR3 contains 14 residues. CDR3 nucleotides: TGCGCCAGCAGCTTGGGTCAGGGAGGAGGCGAGCAGTACTTC. Its translation: CASSLGQGGGEQYF.

V and J are TRBV7-2 and TRBJ1-5; D might be TRBD1 (6 bases). The CDR3 spans 13 residues. The germline CDR1 and CDR2 sequences are SGHTA and FQGNSA. With 5 bases removed from V and 8 bases from J, the gap between germline ends came to 13 bases. CDR3 region: CASSPQRGEPQHF. CDR3 bases: TGTGCCAGCAGCCCTCAGAGGGGGGAGCCCCAGCATTTT.

This clone is a singleton in its sample. The genes are TRBV5-6 and TRBJ1-2; 7 nucleotides agree with TRBD1. Losses at the gene ends were 6 bases for V and 7 bases for J; bases not matched to a gene: 15. In germline, CDR1 is SGHDT, CDR2 YYEEEE. This CDR3 contains 15 residues. CDR3 nucleotide sequence: TGTGCCAGCAACCTCTGGGACAGTCAATCCATTGGCTACACCTTC. It specifies CASNLWDSQSIGYTF.

The chain uses TRBV9 and TRBJ1-4, with TRBD1 matching 7 bases. Looked up from germline, CDR1 is SGDLS and CDR2 is YYNGEE. V gave up 4 bases and J gave up 7 bases; unmatched junction bases: 7. This CDR3 is built from 14 residues. The CDR3 protein is CASSPQTGFEKLFF. The CDR3 coding sequence is TGTGCCAGCAGCCCCCAGACAGGGTTTGAAAAACTGTTTTTT.

The gene calls are TRBV10-3 and TRBJ1-3; 7 bases align to TRBD1. The germline V gene encodes CDR1 ENHRY and CDR2 SYGVKD. V shed 1 base, J shed 4 bases, and the junction held 13 bases outside the gene matches. CDR3 length equals 18 residues. The CDR3 DNA reads TGTGCCATCAGTGAGTTTGGACAGGCAAAATACGGGGGAAACACCATATATTTT. The encoded protein is CAISEFGQAKYGGNTIYF.

Here the CDR3 reads CASRVTRDTRVGTEAFF. In nucleotides, the CDR3 is TGTGCCAGCAGAGTTACCCGGGACACCCGTGTGGGCACTGAAGCTTTCTTT. The chain carries TRBV2 and TRBJ1-1; D may be TRBD1 (6 bases). Between the trimmed V and J ends, which lost 6 bases and 4 bases, there was a span of 24 bases. The germline gives CDR1 SNHLY, CDR2 FYNNEI. This CDR3 spans 17 amino acids.

Only one count was recorded for this clone. V usage is TRBV4-2 and J usage is TRBJ2-7; D unresolved. V was pared by 8 bases and J by 0 bases, with 5 bases between. Germline V gene lookup returns CDR1 LGHNA and CDR2 YNFKEQ. The CDR3 sequence is 11 residues long. The CDR3 here is CASSDSYEQYF. The CDR3 coding sequence is TGTGCCAGCTCTGACTCCTACGAGCAGTACTTC.

The J gene is TRBJ1-2, the V gene TRBV5-8; D ambiguous. Trimming took 7 bases from V and 3 from J, leaving 10 bases between them. The CDR3 length is 12 residues. Germline V CDR1 and CDR2: SGHTS, YDEGEE. The CDR3 bases are TGTGCCAGCTTAAGGCAAGACTATGGCTACACCTTC. As protein: CASLRQDYGYTF. Full variable domain (rest looked up from reference TRBV5-8 and TRBJ1-2): EAGVTQSPTHLIKTRGQQATLRCSPISGHTSVYWYQQALGLGLQFLLWYDEGEERNRGNFPPRFSGRQFPNYSSELNVNALELEDSALYLCASLRQDYGYTFGSGTRLTVV.

The chain has TRBV5-1 and TRBJ1-1; maybe TRBD1 (6 bases). The CDR3 has 14 residues. The germline V and J ends were trimmed by 5 bases and 1 base, with 12 bases remaining between them. Germline CDR1 SGHRS, CDR2 YFSETQ. DNA of the CDR3: TGCGCCAGCAGTGGGGGCTTGGGGAACACTGAAGCTTTCTTT. This translates into CASSGGLGNTEAFF.

In this sample, this clone turned up once. This sequence joins TRBV2 and TRBJ2-5, with D perhaps matching TRBD1 (6 bases). From germline, CDR1 is SNHLY and CDR2 FYNNEI. The CDR3 is 14 amino acids. V was trimmed by 6 bases and J by 4 bases, leaving 15 bases between them. CDR3 sequence: CASSPDRIIETQYF. The CDR3 DNA reads as TGTGCCAGCAGCCCTGACAGGATCATAGAGACCCAGTACTTC.

The chain links TRBV10-3 to TRBJ1-4; D may be TRBD1 (5 bases). The CDR3 runs 13 residues. Deletions cut 7 bases from V and 6 bases from J, with 12 bases between. Germline V gene data show CDR1 as ENHRY and CDR2 as SYGVKD. In nucleotides, the CDR3 is TGTGCCATCAAGGGCGGGGGGGATGAAAAACTGTTTTTT. Translation: CAIKGGGDEKLFF.

The CDR3 region is CASTQFGDTEAFF. CDR3 bases: TGCGCCAGCACACAGTTCGGGGACACTGAAGCTTTCTTT. The chain is built from TRBV5-1 and TRBJ1-1; D gene ambiguous. Trimming left V 6 bases short and J 3 bases short, with 12 bases between. Germline lookup yields CDR1 SGHRS and CDR2 YFSETQ. The CDR3 has 13 amino acids.

The chain recombines TRBV19 with TRBJ1-2; 9 nucleotides match TRBD1. This CDR3 region has 15 residues. Trimming cost V 3 bases and J 4 bases; bases outside gene matches: 6. Per germline, CDR1 LNHDA and CDR2 SQIVND (reference sequence). The CDR3 sequence is CASSIGDRVGYGYTF. The CDR3 DNA is TGTGCCAGTAGTATTGGGGACAGGGTCGGCTATGGCTACACCTTC.

This clone is a singleton in its sample. The V call is TRBV7-2, the J call TRBJ1-5, with D unresolved. There are 14 residues in the CDR3. The germline V and J ends were trimmed by 5 bases and 2 bases, with 10 bases remaining between them. From germline, CDR1 is SGHTA and CDR2 FQGNSA. CDR3 DNA: TGTGCCAGCAGCGACAACGGGGGCAATCAGCCCCAGCATTTT. It translates to CASSDNGGNQPQHF.

This clone was counted a single time. In DNA, the CDR3 is TGTGCCATCAGACTGGACAGGGCGAACACCGGGGAGCTGTTTTTT. The encoded protein is CAIRLDRANTGELFF. The genes are TRBV10-3 and TRBJ2-2, with TRBD1 identical over 8 bases. In germline, CDR1 is ENHRY, CDR2 SYGVKD. The CDR3 sequence is 15 residues long. With V trimmed by 6 bases and J by 0 bases, 3 bases remained unmatched.

The V and J genes are TRBV12-2 and TRBJ1-2. TRBV12-2 is an annotated pseudogene. The CDR3 has 12 amino acids. The CDR3 region is CASRSPYYGYTF. The CDR3 DNA follows: TGTGCAAGTCGCTCACCTTACTATGGCTACACCTTC.

The rearrangement joins TRBV7-9 to TRBJ2-5; 7 nucleotides line up with TRBD1. The trim removed 5 bases at V and 4 bases at J, leaving 13 bases unmatched. Germline assignment: CDR1 SEHNR and CDR2 FQNEAQ (reference sequence). The length of the CDR3 is 16 residues. The CDR3 nucleotides are TGTGCCAGCAGCCCGAGCCGGACAGGTCTGGGAGAGACCCAGTACTTC. Translation gives CASSPSRTGLGETQYF.

This clone came up a few times. This chain links TRBV6-6 with TRBJ1-5; D ambiguous. Germline assignment: CDR1 MNHNY and CDR2 SVGAGI (reference sequence). CDR3 length: 15 amino acids. Trimming removed 2 bases at V and 5 bases at J, with 13 bases between. The CDR3 nucleotides read TGTGCCAGCAGTTACCCGGACGCGACGGATCAGCCCCAGCATTTT. This gives the protein CASSYPDATDQPQHF.

This clone has only one observation. The rearrangement joins TRBV5-1 to TRBJ2-1, with TRBD1 matching 11 bases. The CDR3 totals 14 residues. V was clipped by 2 bases and J by 6 bases; unmatched bases: 1. The germline gives CDR1 SGHRS, CDR2 YFSETQ. CDR3 DNA sequence: TGCGCCAGCAGCTTTGGGACAGGGGGCAATGAGCAGTTCTTC. Translation: CASSFGTGGNEQFF.

The chain carries TRBV11-2 and TRBJ2-5; 9 nucleotides line up with TRBD1. Germline assignment: CDR1 SGHAT and CDR2 FQNNGV. CDR3 size: 17 residues. The V gene end was trimmed by 3 bases and the J gene end by 5 bases; junction bases not matched to a gene: 13. CDR3 loop: CASSFINRGLGTETQYF. CDR3 in DNA: TGTGCCAGCAGCTTCATAAACAGGGGGCTAGGTACGGAGACCCAGTACTTC.

The table lists this clone with a few counts. The CDR3 reads CASSRLDSTDTQYF. The CDR3 DNA sequence: TGTGCCAGTAGTAGGTTGGACTCCACAGATACGCAGTATTTT. The V gene is TRBV19, the J gene TRBJ2-3, with a weak D call TRBD2 (5 bases). The CDR3 sequence is 14 residues long. V was cut by 4 bases and J by 2 bases, with 10 bases left in between. Germline CDR1 and CDR2: LNHDA and SQIVND (reference sequence).

The gene calls are TRBV6-1 and TRBJ2-3; D is unclear. The CDR3 has 14 amino acids. Trimming took off 4 bases at V and 0 bases at J, with 8 bases between the two ends. Looked up from germline, CDR1 is MNHNS and CDR2 is SASEGT. The chain's CDR3 is CASSVGPSTDTQYF. CDR3 bases: TGTGCCAGCAGTGTCGGCCCTAGCACAGATACGCAGTATTTT.

J is TRBJ2-5 and V is TRBV9; 10 bases are a match to TRBD2. The CDR3 sequence is 16 residues long. Germline CDR1 and CDR2: SGDLS and YYNGEE. V was clipped by 4 bases and J by 4 bases; unmatched bases: 10. CDR3 bases: TGTGCCAGCAGCTTGGGGAGCGGGGGGGCCATAGAGACCCAGTACTTC. This gives the protein CASSLGSGGAIETQYF.

The chain has TRBV11-1 and TRBJ2-1; 11 bases map to TRBD1. CDR1 and CDR2 (germline): SGHAT, FQDESV (reference sequence). The CDR3 is 16 amino acids. With V trimmed by 5 bases and J by 9 bases, 12 bases remained unmatched. The CDR3 DNA sequence: TGTGCCAGCAGCGTTAGTTGGGACAGGGGGTCAATTGAGCAGTTCTTC. Encoded protein: CASSVSWDRGSIEQFF.